This T cell receptor beta chain was sequenced for a study of CD8+ T cells in alopecia areata. Notes on the study in general: Tofacitinib significantly decreased scalp clonality and expanded CD8+ clones among top 100.

A remark on this clone: The antigen remains unidentified.

Germline values: CDR1 MNHNY, CDR2 SVGAGI (reference sequence). The V gene lost 0 bases and the J gene lost 10 bases, with 12 bases spanning the gap. The CDR3 is 13 amino acids. Treatment: oral pan-JAK inhibitor, 5-10 mg twice daily. Sequencing templates came from extracted RNA that was reverse transcribed into cDNA. The protocol was immunoSEQ multiplex PCR, while the TCRdb copy is restricted to in-frame clones and leaves out a portion. The sample yields about 76,000 clones, approximately 66% seen once. This chain links TRBV6-6 with TRBJ1-1; no clear D. This receptor was taken from a human donor with alopecia areata. The sample here was CD8+ T cells sorted from blood, taken at week 24, from a patient treated with tofacitinib. The CDR3 reads CASSYSSQPGAFF. Here the CDR3 DNA reads TGTGCCAGCAGTTACTCGAGCCAGCCTGGAGCTTTCTTT.